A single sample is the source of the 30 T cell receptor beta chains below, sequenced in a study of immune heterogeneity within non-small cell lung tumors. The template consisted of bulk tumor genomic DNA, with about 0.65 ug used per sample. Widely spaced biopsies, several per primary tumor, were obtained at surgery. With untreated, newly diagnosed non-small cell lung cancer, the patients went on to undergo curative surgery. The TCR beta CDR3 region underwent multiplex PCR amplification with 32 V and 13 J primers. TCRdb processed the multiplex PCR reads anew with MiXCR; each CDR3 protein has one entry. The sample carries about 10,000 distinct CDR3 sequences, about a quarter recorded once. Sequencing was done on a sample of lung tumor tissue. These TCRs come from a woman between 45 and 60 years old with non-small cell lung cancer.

CDR3 coding DNA: TGCAGCGTAGGGACGGCGGCTGGGGCAGCTTTCTTT. Translated, it gives CSVGTAAGAAFF. J is TRBJ1-1 and V is TRBV29-1; the D gene is possibly TRBD1 (5 bases). The CDR3 runs to 12 residues. CDR1 SQVTM and CDR2 ANQGSEA come from the germline V gene. V was trimmed by 6 bases and J by 10 bases, leaving 18 bases between them. Full variable domain (rest looked up from reference TRBV29-1 and TRBJ1-1): SAVISQKPSRDICQRGTSLTIQCQVDSQVTMMFWYRQQPGQSLTLIATANQGSEATYESGFVIDKFPISRPNLTFSTLTVSNMSPEDSSIYLCSVGTAAGAAFFGQGTRLTVV.

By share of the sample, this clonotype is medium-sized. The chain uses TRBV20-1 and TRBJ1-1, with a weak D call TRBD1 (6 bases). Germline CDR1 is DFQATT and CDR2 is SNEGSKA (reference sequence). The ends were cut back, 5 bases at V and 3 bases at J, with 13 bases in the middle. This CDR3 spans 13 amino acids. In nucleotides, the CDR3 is TGCAGTGCTTCACAGGGAGATGACACTGAAGCTTTCTTT. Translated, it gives CSASQGDDTEAFF.

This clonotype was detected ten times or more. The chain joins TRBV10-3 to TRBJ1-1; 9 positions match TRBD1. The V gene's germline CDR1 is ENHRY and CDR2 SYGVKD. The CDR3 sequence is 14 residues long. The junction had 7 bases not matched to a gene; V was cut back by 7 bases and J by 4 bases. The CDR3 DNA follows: TGTGCCATCACTCCGACGGACAGGGGCACTGAAGCTTTCTTT. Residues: CAITPTDRGTEAFF.

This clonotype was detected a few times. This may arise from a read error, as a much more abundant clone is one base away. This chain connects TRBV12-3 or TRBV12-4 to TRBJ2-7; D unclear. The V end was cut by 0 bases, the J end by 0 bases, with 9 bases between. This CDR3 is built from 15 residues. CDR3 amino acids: CASSLAIISSYEQYF. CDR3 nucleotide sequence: TGTGCCAGCAGTTTAGCTATCATTAGCTCCTACGAGCAGTACTTC.

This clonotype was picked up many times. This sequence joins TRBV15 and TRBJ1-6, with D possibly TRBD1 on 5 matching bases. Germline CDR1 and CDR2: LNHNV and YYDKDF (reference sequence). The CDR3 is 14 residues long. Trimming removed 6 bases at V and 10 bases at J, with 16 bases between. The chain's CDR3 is CATSTQGAGSPLHF. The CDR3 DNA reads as TGTGCCACCAGTACCCAGGGAGCAGGCTCACCCCTCCACTTT.

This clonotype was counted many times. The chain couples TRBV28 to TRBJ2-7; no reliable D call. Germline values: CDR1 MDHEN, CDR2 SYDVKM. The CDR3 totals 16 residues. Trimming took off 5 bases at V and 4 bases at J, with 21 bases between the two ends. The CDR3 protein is CASSPYAGLGGYEQYF. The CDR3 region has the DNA TGTGCCAGCAGTCCTTATGCCGGCCTAGGTGGGTACGAGCAGTACTTC. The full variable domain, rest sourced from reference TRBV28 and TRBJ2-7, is DVKVTQSSRYLVKRTGEKVFLECVQDMDHENMFWYRQDPGLGLRLIYFSYDVKMKEKGDIPEGYSVSREKKERFSLILESASTNQTSMYLCASSPYAGLGGYEQYFGPGTRLTVT.

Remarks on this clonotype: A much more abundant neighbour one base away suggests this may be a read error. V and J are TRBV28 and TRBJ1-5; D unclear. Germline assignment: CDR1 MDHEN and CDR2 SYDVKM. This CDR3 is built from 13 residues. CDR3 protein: CASSQYSNHPQHF. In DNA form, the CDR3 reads TGTGCCAGCAGTCAATATAGCAATCACCCCCAGCATTTT. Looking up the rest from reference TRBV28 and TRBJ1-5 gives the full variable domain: DVKVTQSSRYLVKRTGEKVFLECVQDMDHENMFWYRQDPGLGLRLIYFSYDVKMKEKGDIPEGYSVSREKKERFSLILESASTNQTSMYLCASSQYSNHPQHFGDGTRLSIL.

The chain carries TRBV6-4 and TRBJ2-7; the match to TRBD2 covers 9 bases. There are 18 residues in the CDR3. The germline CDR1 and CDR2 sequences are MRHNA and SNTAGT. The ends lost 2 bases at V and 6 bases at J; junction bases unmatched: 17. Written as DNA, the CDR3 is TGTGCCAGCAGTGACACGACCAAGCGGGCGGGGGGGTCGAGCGAGCAGTACTTC. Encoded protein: CASSDTTKRAGGSSEQYF.

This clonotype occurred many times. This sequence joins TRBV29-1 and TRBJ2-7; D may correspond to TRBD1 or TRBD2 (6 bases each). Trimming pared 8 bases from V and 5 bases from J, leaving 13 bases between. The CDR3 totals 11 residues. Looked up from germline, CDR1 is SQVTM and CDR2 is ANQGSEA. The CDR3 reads CSTEEGDEQYF. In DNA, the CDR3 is TGCAGCACAGAGGAGGGGGACGAGCAGTACTTC.

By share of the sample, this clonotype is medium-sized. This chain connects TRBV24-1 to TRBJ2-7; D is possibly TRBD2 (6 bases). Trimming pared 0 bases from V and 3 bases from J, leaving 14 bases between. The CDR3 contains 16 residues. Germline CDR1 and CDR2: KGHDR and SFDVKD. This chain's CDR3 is CATSDLRRERRYEQYF. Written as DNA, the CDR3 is TGTGCCACCAGTGATTTGCGACGGGAGCGGCGCTACGAGCAGTACTTC.

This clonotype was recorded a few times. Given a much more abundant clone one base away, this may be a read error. CDR3 sequence reads: CASRVSQGAYSNQPQHF. Here the CDR3 DNA reads TGTGCCAGCAGAGTGAGTCAGGGGGCCTATAGCAATCAGCCCCAGCATTTT. This sequence joins TRBV28 and TRBJ1-5; TRBD1 agrees at 8 bases. There are 17 residues in the CDR3. Losses at the gene ends were 6 bases for V and 0 bases for J; bases not matched to a gene: 10. Germline V gene lookup returns CDR1 MDHEN and CDR2 SYDVKM.

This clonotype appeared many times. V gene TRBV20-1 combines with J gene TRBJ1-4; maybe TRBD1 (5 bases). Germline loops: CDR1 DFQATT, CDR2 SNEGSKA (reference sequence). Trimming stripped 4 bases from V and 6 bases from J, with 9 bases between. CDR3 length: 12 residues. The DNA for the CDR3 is TGCAGTGCTACGTGGGGGGATGAAAAACTGTTTTTT. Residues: CSATWGDEKLFF.

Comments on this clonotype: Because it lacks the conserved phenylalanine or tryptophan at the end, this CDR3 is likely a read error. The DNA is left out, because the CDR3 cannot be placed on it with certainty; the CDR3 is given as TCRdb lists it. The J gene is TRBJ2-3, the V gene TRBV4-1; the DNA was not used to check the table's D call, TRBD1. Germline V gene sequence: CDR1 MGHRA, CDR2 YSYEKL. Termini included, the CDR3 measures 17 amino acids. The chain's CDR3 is CASTPGMGGTYEQYFGP.

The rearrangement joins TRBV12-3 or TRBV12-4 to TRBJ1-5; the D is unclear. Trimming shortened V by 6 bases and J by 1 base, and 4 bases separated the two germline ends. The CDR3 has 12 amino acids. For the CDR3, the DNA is TGTGCCAGCAGCCCAAGCAATCAGCCCCAGCATTTT. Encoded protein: CASSPSNQPQHF.

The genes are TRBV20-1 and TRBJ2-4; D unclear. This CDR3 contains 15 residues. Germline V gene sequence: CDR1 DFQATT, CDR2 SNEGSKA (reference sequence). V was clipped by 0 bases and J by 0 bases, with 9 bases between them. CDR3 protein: CSARDPSVAKNIQYF. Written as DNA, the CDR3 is TGCAGTGCTAGAGATCCATCTGTAGCCAAAAACATTCAGTACTTC.

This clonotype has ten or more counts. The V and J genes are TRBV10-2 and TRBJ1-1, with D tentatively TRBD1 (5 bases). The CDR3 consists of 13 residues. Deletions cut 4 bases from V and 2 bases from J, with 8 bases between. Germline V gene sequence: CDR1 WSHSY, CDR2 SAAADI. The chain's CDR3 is CASSGQKNTEAFF. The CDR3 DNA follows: TGCGCCAGCAGTGGACAGAAAAACACTGAAGCTTTCTTT.

The CDR3 loop is CASSITGDAGELFF. CDR3 nucleotides: TGTGCCAGCAGCATCACAGGGGATGCCGGGGAGCTGTTTTTT. The chain employs TRBV6-4 and TRBJ2-2, with 7 bases fitting TRBD1. The CDR3 extends over 14 amino acids. The ends lost 6 bases at V and 6 bases at J; junction bases unmatched: 7. Per the germline V gene, CDR1 is MRHNA and CDR2 is SNTAGT.

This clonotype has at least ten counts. The CDR3 protein is CASSLDRTGSDEQFF. CDR3 DNA: TGTGCCAGCAGCTTAGATAGGACAGGGAGCGATGAGCAGTTCTTC. The chain recombines TRBV11-2 with TRBJ2-1; 8 nucleotides align to TRBD1. Unmatched junction bases numbered 6, after V lost 0 bases and J lost 8 bases. This CDR3 is built from 15 residues. CDR1 and CDR2 (germline): SGHAT, FQNNGV.

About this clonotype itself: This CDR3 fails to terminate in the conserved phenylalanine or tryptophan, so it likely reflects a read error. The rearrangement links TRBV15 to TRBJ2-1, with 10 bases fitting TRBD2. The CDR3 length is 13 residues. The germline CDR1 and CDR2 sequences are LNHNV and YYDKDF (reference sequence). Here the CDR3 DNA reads TGTGCCACCCCTAGCGGGAGCTACAAAGAGCAGTTCTAC. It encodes CATPSGSYKEQFY.

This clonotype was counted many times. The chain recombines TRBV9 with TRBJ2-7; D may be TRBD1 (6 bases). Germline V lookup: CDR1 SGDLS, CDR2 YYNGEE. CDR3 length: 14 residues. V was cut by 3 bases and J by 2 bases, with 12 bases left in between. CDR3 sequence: CASSAGTRTYEQYF. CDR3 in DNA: TGTGCCAGCAGCGCCGGGACACGTACCTACGAGCAGTACTTC.

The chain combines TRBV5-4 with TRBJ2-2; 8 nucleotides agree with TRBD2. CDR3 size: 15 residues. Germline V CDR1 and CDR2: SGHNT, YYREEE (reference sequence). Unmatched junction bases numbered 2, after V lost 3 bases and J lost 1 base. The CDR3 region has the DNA TGTGCCAGCAGCTGGGGACTAGAGAACACCGGGGAGCTGTTTTTT. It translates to CASSWGLENTGELFF.

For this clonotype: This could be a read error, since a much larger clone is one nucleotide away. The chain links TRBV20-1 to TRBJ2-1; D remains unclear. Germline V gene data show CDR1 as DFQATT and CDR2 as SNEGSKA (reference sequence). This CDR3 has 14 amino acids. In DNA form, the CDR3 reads TGCAGTGCTAGAGACCTAAATAGGGCCAATGAGCCGTTCTTC. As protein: CSARDLNRANEPFF.

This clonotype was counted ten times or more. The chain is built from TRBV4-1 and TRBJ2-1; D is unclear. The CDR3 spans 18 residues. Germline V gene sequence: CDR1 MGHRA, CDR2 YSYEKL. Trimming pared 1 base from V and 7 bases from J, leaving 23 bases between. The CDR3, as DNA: TGCGCCAGCAGCCAAGCCCTCACTTCTTTCGTCGGCAAAAATGAGCAGTTCTTC. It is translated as CASSQALTSFVGKNEQFF.

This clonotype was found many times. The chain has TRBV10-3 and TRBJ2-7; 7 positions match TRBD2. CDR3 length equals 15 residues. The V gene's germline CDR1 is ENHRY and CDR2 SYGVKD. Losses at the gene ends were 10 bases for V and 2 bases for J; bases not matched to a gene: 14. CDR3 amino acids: CATFPTLAETYEQYF. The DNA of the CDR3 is TGTGCCACCTTTCCGACCCTAGCGGAGACCTACGAGCAGTACTTC.

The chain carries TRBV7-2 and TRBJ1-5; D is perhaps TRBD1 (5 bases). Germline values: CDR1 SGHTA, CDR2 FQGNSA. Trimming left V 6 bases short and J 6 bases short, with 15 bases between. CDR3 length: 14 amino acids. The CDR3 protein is CASRSDSERQPQHF. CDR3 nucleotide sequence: TGTGCCAGCAGGTCCGACAGCGAACGTCAGCCCCAGCATTTT.

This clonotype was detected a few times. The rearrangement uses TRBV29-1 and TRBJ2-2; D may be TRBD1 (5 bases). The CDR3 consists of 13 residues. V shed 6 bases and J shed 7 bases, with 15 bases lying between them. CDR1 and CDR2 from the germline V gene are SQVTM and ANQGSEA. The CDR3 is CSVGHIDGGELFF. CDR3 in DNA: TGCAGCGTCGGACATATTGATGGCGGGGAGCTGTTTTTT.

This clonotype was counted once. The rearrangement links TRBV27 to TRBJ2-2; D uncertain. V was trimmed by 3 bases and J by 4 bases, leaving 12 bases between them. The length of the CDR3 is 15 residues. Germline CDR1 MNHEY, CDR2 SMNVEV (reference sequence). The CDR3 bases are TGTGCCAGCAGTTTGGAACAGTCAGGCACCGGGGAGCTGTTTTTT. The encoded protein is CASSLEQSGTGELFF.

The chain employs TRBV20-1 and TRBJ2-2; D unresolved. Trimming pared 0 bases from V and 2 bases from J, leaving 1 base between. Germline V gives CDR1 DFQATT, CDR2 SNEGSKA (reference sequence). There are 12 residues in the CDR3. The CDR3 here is CSARDNTGELFF. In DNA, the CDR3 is TGCAGTGCTAGAGATAACACCGGGGAGCTGTTTTTT.

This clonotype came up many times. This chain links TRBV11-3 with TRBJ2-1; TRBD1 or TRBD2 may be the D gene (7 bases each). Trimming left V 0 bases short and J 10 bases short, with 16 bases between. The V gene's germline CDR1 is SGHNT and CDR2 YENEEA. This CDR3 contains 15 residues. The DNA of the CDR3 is TGTGCCAGCAGCTTAGATCGGGGAGGGGGCGGGGAGCAGTTCTTC. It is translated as CASSLDRGGGGEQFF.

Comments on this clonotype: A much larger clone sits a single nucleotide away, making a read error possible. CDR3 coding DNA: TGTGCCAGGAGTCCAGGGTTGATCTCCTACAATGAGCAGTTCTTC. It codes for CARSPGLISYNEQFF. The J gene is TRBJ2-1, the V gene TRBV30; TRBD1 is a possible D gene (5 bases). This CDR3 comprises 15 residues. CDR1 and CDR2 from the germline V gene are GTSNPN and SVGIG (reference sequence).